This T cell receptor (beta chain) was profiled in a study of blood T cells in healthy people across ages. Germline V CDR1 and CDR2: MDHEN, SYDVKM. The CDR3 has 15 amino acids. V shed 5 bases, J shed 7 bases, and the junction held 11 bases outside the gene matches. It was with a sample-barcoded 5' primer and a J-beta primer mix that a second PCR of roughly 7 to 12 cycles was run. TCRdb ran MiXCR on the 5' RACE reads and lists one entry per CDR3 protein. The repertoire includes over 1.5 million distinct CDR3 sequences, roughly 50% of them detected once, and approximately 2.1% sits in the top ten. The draw of peripheral blood yielded approximately 10 milliliters from each donor. Study conclusions and caveats: With age, beta diversity per million T cells declined roughly linearly, significantly by 40.

In its sample, this clonotype was seen a few times. What it recognizes is unknown. The receptor was isolated from a woman aged 40 to 55 in good health. The chain joins TRBV28 to TRBJ1-5; TRBD1 aligns across 7 bases. Sequencing was performed on blood. The chain's CDR3 is CASSLWTGGPQPQHF. Here the CDR3 DNA reads TGTGCCAGCAGTCTTTGGACAGGTGGACCGCAGCCCCAGCATTTT.